Listed below are T cell receptor beta chains from one sample, sequenced in a study of metastatic and nonmetastatic thyroid tumors. TCRdb re-called clones via MiXCR from the PCR reads. The sample holds some 40,000 clones; more than 15% are singletons and the top ten take approximately 20%. The material sequenced was blood. The receptors come from a female donor with papillary thyroid cancer or a benign thyroid nodule (not recorded which). Some clones in this sample may be carry-over from other donors' samples. Both conserved end residues are part of each CDR3. Fields, in order: D gene, clone size, J gene, V gene, CDR3 DNA, CDR3 protein. A D gene is named only where the DNA matches it firmly. Expanded clones get a size class; other rows say once, few or many, or leave the size out.

>TRBD1|.|TRBJ2-7|TRBV2
TGTGCCAGCTGCGGCGCCCGGGACAGGTCCTACGAGCAGTACTTC
CASCGARDRSYEQYF
>.|many|TRBJ1-1|TRBV5-1
TGCGCCAGCAGCTTGGTTTCGGGGAACACTGAAGCTTTCTTT
CASSLVSGNTEAFF
>.|few|TRBJ2-3|TRBV5-4
TGTGCCAGCAGCCTGGGTGGGCGCACAGATACGCAGTATTTT
CASSLGGRTDTQYF
>.|many|TRBJ2-1|TRBV11-2
TGTGCCAGCAGCTTTACTTTCTACAATGAGCAGTTCTTC
CASSFTFYNEQFF
>.|many|TRBJ2-1|TRBV20-1
TGCAGTCCTTATAGAGTAGAGTACAATGAGCAGTTCTTC
CSPYRVEYNEQFF
>.|.|TRBJ2-3|TRBV11-2
TGTGCAAGCAGCCCTAGACTAGTAATTACAGATACGCAGTATTTT
CASSPRLVITDTQYF
>.|few|TRBJ1-1|TRBV6-1
TGTGCCAGTCCCCCCCGGGACGAAGGTGAAGCTTTCTTT
CASPPRDEGEAFF
>.|.|TRBJ2-5|TRBV11-2
TGTGCCAGCAGCTTAGATCTGGGGGGATTCCAAGAGACCCAGTACTTC
CASSLDLGGFQETQYF
>.|.|TRBJ2-1|TRBV6-2/TRBV6-3
TGTGCCAGCAGTTACTCGAGGAAAACGGGTGAGAAGTTCTTC
CASSYSRKTGEKFF
>.|.|TRBJ1-5|TRBV30
TGTGCCTTTGCGGGGGGTGACAGCAATCAGCCCCAGCATTTT
CAFAGGDSNQPQHF
>TRBD2|many|TRBJ2-3|TRBV7-8
TGTGCCAGCAGCCCCTTGGCTAGCGGGAAGACAGATACGCAGTATTTT
CASSPLASGKTDTQYF
>.|many|TRBJ1-4|TRBV9
TGTGCCAGCAGCCCTAGACAGGATTCTAATGAAAAACTGTTTTTT
CASSPRQDSNEKLFF
>.|many|TRBJ2-3|TRBV2
TGTGCCAGCAGTGTATCACAGCAAGATACGCAGTATTTT
CASSVSQQDTQYF
>TRBD1|many|TRBJ2-5|TRBV5-1
TGCGCCAGCAGCTTGGGGACAGGGAGTACGACCCAGTACTTC
CASSLGTGSTTQYF
>.|many|TRBJ2-4|TRBV6-2/TRBV6-3
TGTGCCAGCAGTTACTCAGGAGACGTGGACATTCAGTACTTC
CASSYSGDVDIQYF
>TRBD2|few|TRBJ2-7|TRBV20-1
TGCAGTGCTAACGGGGGGAGGTACGAGCAGTACTTC
CSANGGRYEQYF
>.|many|TRBJ2-3|TRBV7-3
TGTGCCAGCAGCTTAGATACTAGCACAGATACGCAGTATTTT
CASSLDTSTDTQYF
>.|many|TRBJ2-7|TRBV2
TGTGCCAGCTCCTTCGCTGGGGGGAGCTACGAGCAGTACTTC
CASSFAGGSYEQYF
>.|.|TRBJ2-7|TRBV13
TGTGCCAGCAGCGTTAGAGGGAGAGGCTACGAGCAGTACTTC
CASSVRGRGYEQYF
>.|.|TRBJ2-5|TRBV11-2
TGTGCCAGCAGTTTACAGGGCAAAGAGACCCAGTACTTC
CASSLQGKETQYF
>.|many|TRBJ2-1|TRBV4-3
TGCGCCAGCAGCCAAGATGAGCAGGGTGGGTATGAGCAGTTCTTC
CASSQDEQGGYEQFF
>.|few|TRBJ2-1|TRBV27
TGTGCCAGCAGTTTAGGTGTGAGCCCCTACAATGAGCAGTTCTTC
CASSLGVSPYNEQFF
>.|many|TRBJ1-2|TRBV28
TGTGCCAGCAGTCCCTTTGTGGTAATCCATGGCTACACCTTC
CASSPFVVIHGYTF
>TRBD1|many|TRBJ1-5|TRBV6-6
TGTGCCAGCAGCTTCGACAGGGCCGGGGGTTTTAGCAATCAGCCCCAGCATTTT
CASSFDRAGGFSNQPQHF
>.|medium-sized|TRBJ2-7|TRBV15
TGTGCCACCAGCAGACCCCTCGCCGAGCAGTACTTC
CATSRPLAEQYF
>.|many|TRBJ1-5|TRBV28
TGTGCCAGCAGCCTTGGACAGTATAGCAATCAGCCCCAGCATTTT
CASSLGQYSNQPQHF
>.|many|TRBJ1-2|TRBV3-1
TGTGCCAGCAGCGAAGGTAGGGGTGGCTACACCTTC
CASSEGRGGYTF
>.|few|TRBJ2-1|TRBV6-1
TGTGACAGCAGAAGAGAGGGGGAGTTGCGGGGCAATGAGCAGTTCTTC
CDSRREGELRGNEQFF
>.|few|TRBJ2-7|TRBV28
TGTGCCAGCACTCTGGCTAGTTATTACGAGCAGTACTTC
CASTLASYYEQYF